This passage covers 6 T cell receptor beta chains from one sample sequenced in a study of persistence of HIV-infected CD4 T cells. Cells were stimulated nonspecifically with anti-CD3/anti-CD28 magnetic beads. Responding CD4+ T cells were sorted by upregulation of both CD40 ligand and CD69. The libraries were made with immunoSEQ version 4 in survey mode. Some clones are missing from TCRdb's copy, which holds only in-frame ones; the method was immunoSEQ multiplex PCR. The repertoire consists of under 55,000 clones, with roughly 90% occurring once and the leading ten covering roughly 0.46%. These TCRs are of unknown antigen specificity. Sequencing was performed on CD4+ T cells sorted from PBMCs after 18-hour stimulation, taken from a patient who received antiretroviral therapy. The source of these receptors is an adult woman with HIV who was CMV-seropositive.

This chain links TRBV7-8 with TRBJ2-3, with 7 bases that match TRBD2. This CDR3 comprises 13 residues. Germline trimming cut 0 bases from V and 11 bases from J; bases unmatched to any gene: 5. The V gene's germline CDR1 is SGHVS and CDR2 FQNEAQ. This CDR3 reads CASSLAISGGQYF. CDR3 DNA sequence: TGTGCCAGCAGCTTAGCGATCTCGGGAGGGCAGTATTTT.

This clone was detected a few times. This chain uses TRBV28 with TRBJ1-1; 9 nucleotides line up with TRBD1. This CDR3 has 13 residues. The ends lost 3 bases at V and 5 bases at J; junction bases unmatched: 1. In germline, CDR1 is MDHEN, CDR2 SYDVKM. The CDR3 reads CASSFGQGTEAFF. DNA for the CDR3: TGTGCCAGCAGTTTCGGACAGGGGACTGAAGCTTTCTTT.

This rearrangement joins TRBV18 to TRBJ1-2, with 9 positions matching TRBD1. This CDR3 has 13 residues. From germline, CDR1 is KGHSH and CDR2 LQKENI. J lost 8 bases, V lost 10 bases, and 11 bases had no gene match. CDR3 nucleotides: TGTGCCACCACCGGGACAGGGTCGGACGGCTACACCTTC. Protein sequence: CATTGTGSDGYTF.

The V gene is TRBV15, the J gene TRBJ2-4; D is unclear. This CDR3 is 16 amino acids long. The germline V and J ends were trimmed by 1 base and 0 bases, with 10 bases remaining between them. Germline V gene data show CDR1 as LNHNV and CDR2 as YYDKDF (reference sequence). CDR3 nucleotides: TGTGCCACCAGCAGAGTCTGGAGACTAGCCAAAAACATTCAGTACTTC. Translated, it gives CATSRVWRLAKNIQYF. Based on the CDR3 plus reference TRBV15 and TRBJ2-4, the full variable domain is DAMVIQNPRYQVTQFGKPVTLSCSQTLNHNVMYWYQQKSSQAPKLLFHYYDKDFNNEADTPDNFQSRRPNTSFCFLDIRSPGLGDTAMYLCATSRVWRLAKNIQYFGAGTRLSVL.

The chain combines TRBV10-3 with TRBJ2-7, with D unresolved. CDR3 length: 13 residues. Between the trimmed V and J ends, which lost 3 bases and 0 bases, there was a span of 6 bases. CDR1 and CDR2 from the germline V gene are ENHRY and SYGVKD. In nucleotides, the CDR3 is TGTGCCATCAGTGACGTCCCCTCCTACGAGCAGTACGTC. Protein product: CAISDVPSYEQYV.

The chain links TRBV5-1 to TRBJ2-1, with 7 bases identical to TRBD2. The CDR3 has 17 amino acids. The V and J ends lost 4 bases and 0 bases, in that order; junction bases with no gene match: 10. CDR1 is SGHRS, CDR2 YFSETQ, per germline. CDR3 region: CASSAYLAATSYNEQFF. The CDR3 nucleotides are TGCGCCAGCAGCGCCTACCTAGCGGCCACCTCCTACAATGAGCAGTTCTTC.